The 26 T cell receptor beta chains reported below all come from one sample, sequenced in a study of CD8 T cells in Susac syndrome. RNA totalling about 0.45 to 1 ug underwent reverse transcription with random hexamers. TCRdb reanalysed the immunoSEQ multiplex PCR reads using MiXCR and keeps one entry per CDR3 protein. The sample consists of about 210,000 distinct CDR3 sequences, about 94% of them appearing once. The specimen sequenced was CD4+ T cells from PBMCs. Receptors originate from a human donor with Susac syndrome.

The rearrangement uses TRBV19 and TRBJ1-6; unclear D gene. V dropped 4 bases and J dropped 10 bases, with 11 bases sitting between them. The CDR3 has 13 residues. Germline CDR1 LNHDA, CDR2 SQIVND (reference sequence). CDR3 residues: CASSNSRGSPLHF. CDR3 in DNA: TGTGCCAGTAGTAACAGCCGAGGATCACCCCTCCACTTT.

The chain carries TRBV5-4 and TRBJ2-3; tentatively, D is TRBD2 (7 bases). The V end was cut by 3 bases, the J end by 2 bases, with 16 bases between. This CDR3 has 16 residues. The germline V gene encodes CDR1 SGHNT and CDR2 YYREEE (reference sequence). The CDR3 DNA follows: TGTGCCAGCAGCTCGAAGGGGGGGGCTACCACAGATACGCAGTATTTT. Translated, it gives CASSSKGGATTDTQYF.

J is TRBJ1-2 and V is TRBV28; D gene uncertain. V gave up 5 bases and J gave up 4 bases, with 11 bases separating them. There are 13 residues in the CDR3. CDR1 is MDHEN, CDR2 SYDVKM, per germline. The CDR3 loop is CASSQPNFYGYTF. The CDR3 DNA reads TGTGCCAGCAGTCAACCGAACTTCTATGGCTACACCTTC.

This chain uses TRBV3-1 with TRBJ1-4, with a tentative D call TRBD1 (6 bases). The CDR3 covers 15 residues. From germline, CDR1 is LGHDT and CDR2 YNNKEL (reference sequence). V gave up 6 bases and J gave up 4 bases, with 15 bases separating them. The CDR3 sequence: CASSHRGQSNEKLFF. For the CDR3, the DNA is TGTGCCAGCAGTCACCGGGGGCAGAGTAATGAAAAACTGTTTTTT.

The chain is built from TRBV5-1 and TRBJ1-5; 7 bases are a match to TRBD1. The CDR3 sequence is 14 residues long. From germline, CDR1 is SGHRS and CDR2 YFSETQ. V shed 2 bases, J shed 4 bases, and the junction held 3 bases outside the gene matches. For the CDR3, the DNA is TGCGCCAGCAGCTTCGGGACAGATAATCAGCCCCAGCATTTT. It specifies CASSFGTDNQPQHF.

The chain has TRBV3-1 and TRBJ2-7; no definite D call. CDR1 and CDR2 from the germline V gene are LGHDT and YNNKEL (reference sequence). Trimming removed 5 bases at V and 4 bases at J, with 9 bases between. The CDR3 loop spans 12 amino acids. The CDR3 region has the DNA TGTGCCAGCAGCTCCGCTTGGTACGAGCAGTACTTC. Amino acid sequence: CASSSAWYEQYF.

The CDR3 bases are TGTGCCAGCAGCCAAGATTGGAACATTCAGTACTTC. This encodes CASSQDWNIQYF. The chain uses TRBV3-1 and TRBJ2-4, with unresolved D. The ends were cut back, 0 bases at V and 7 bases at J, with 4 bases in the middle. There are 12 residues in the CDR3. CDR1 is LGHDT, CDR2 YNNKEL, per germline (reference sequence).

The chain couples TRBV19 to TRBJ1-1; D gene ambiguous. This CDR3 comprises 15 residues. V was cut by 7 bases and J by 0 bases, with 15 bases left in between. Germline CDR1 reads LNHDA; CDR2 reads SQIVND (reference sequence). In nucleotides, the CDR3 is TGTGCCAGTATTCCTCGGACGTTTATGAACACTGAAGCTTTCTTT. The encoded protein is CASIPRTFMNTEAFF.

This chain uses TRBV6-5 with TRBJ1-1; D gene ambiguous. Germline V gene lookup returns CDR1 MNHEY and CDR2 SVGAGI. V was shortened by 10 bases and J by 1 base, with 16 bases between the two germline ends. The CDR3 consists of 14 residues. This CDR3 reads CATQGSAWNTEAFF. The CDR3 DNA sequence: TGTGCCACCCAAGGGTCCGCTTGGAACACTGAAGCTTTCTTT.

The rearrangement joins TRBV29-1 to TRBJ2-2; the match to TRBD2 covers 12 bases. Germline CDR1 reads SQVTM; CDR2 reads ANQGSEA. This CDR3 region has 15 residues. With 4 bases clipped from V and 3 bases from J, the junction kept 3 bases outside the gene matches. The CDR3 DNA follows: TGCAGCGTTGTACTAGCGGGGGGATACACCGGGGAGCTGTTTTTT. This gives the protein CSVVLAGGYTGELFF.

In its sample, this clonotype was seen a few times. The gene calls are TRBV20-1 and TRBJ1-2, with 10 bases aligning to TRBD1. The germline V gene has CDR1 DFQATT and CDR2 SNEGSKA (reference sequence). After removal of 5 bases from V and 5 bases from J, the junction contained 5 bases not matched to a gene. The CDR3 is 13 residues long. This chain's CDR3 is CSASRTGGYGYTF. The CDR3 nucleotides are TGCAGTGCTTCGAGGACAGGGGGGTATGGCTACACCTTC.

This chain connects TRBV4-2 to TRBJ1-2, with 7 bases lining up with TRBD1. This CDR3 is 15 amino acids long. The trim removed 0 bases at V and 5 bases at J, leaving 6 bases unmatched. In germline, CDR1 is LGHNA, CDR2 YNFKEQ. CDR3: CASSQEGQQAYGYTF. The CDR3 nucleotides are TGTGCCAGCAGCCAAGAGGGACAGCAAGCTTATGGCTACACCTTC.

The chain joins TRBV6-5 to TRBJ2-3, with D possibly being TRBD1 (6 bases). CDR1 MNHEY and CDR2 SVGAGI come from the germline V gene. The CDR3 is 15 amino acids. V gave up 5 bases and J gave up 4 bases, with 16 bases separating them. CDR3 amino acids: CASSIAQGSADTQYF. CDR3 coding DNA: TGTGCCAGCAGTATCGCACAGGGTAGTGCAGATACGCAGTATTTT.

This clonotype turned up a few times. The chain recombines TRBV7-8 with TRBJ2-5, with TRBD1 identical over 9 bases. Germline CDR1 SGHVS, CDR2 FQNEAQ. This CDR3 has 13 amino acids. With 4 bases clipped from V and 7 bases from J, the junction kept 4 bases outside the gene matches. CDR3 in DNA: TGTGCCAGCAGCTGGGACAGGGACGGGACCCAGTACTTC. Its protein is CASSWDRDGTQYF.

This sequence joins TRBV7-3 and TRBJ1-1; D possibly corresponds to TRBD1 (5 bases). The CDR3 length is 16 residues. Germline lookup yields CDR1 SGHTA and CDR2 FQGTGA. Trimming removed 5 bases from V and 1 base from J, with 17 bases in between. Written as DNA, the CDR3 is TGTGCCAGCAGCCCCCAGGGAGGGGCGAGGAACACTGAAGCTTTCTTT. It encodes CASSPQGGARNTEAFF.

This clonotype was recorded once. V usage is TRBV20-1 and J usage is TRBJ2-2, with D maybe TRBD2 (7 bases). V lost 6 bases and J lost 3, with 14 bases in between. The germline CDR1 and CDR2 sequences are DFQATT and SNEGSKA (reference sequence). This CDR3 has 14 residues. CDR3 loop: CSAPGGLDTGELFF. The CDR3 region has the DNA TGCAGTGCCCCCGGGGGGCTGGACACCGGGGAGCTGTTTTTT.

This rearrangement joins TRBV6-6 to TRBJ2-4; the match to TRBD1 covers 11 bases. Trimming took 5 bases from V and 8 from J; bases not matched to a gene: 8. CDR3 length equals 15 residues. Germline V lookup: CDR1 MNHNY, CDR2 SVGAGI (reference sequence). The CDR3 region has the DNA TGTGCCAGCAGTCCGGACAGGGGGCCGGGGGACATTCAGTACTTC. This encodes CASSPDRGPGDIQYF.

The chain carries TRBV9 and TRBJ2-5; the D gene is possibly TRBD2 (7 bases). Germline CDR1 is SGDLS and CDR2 is YYNGEE. This CDR3 spans 15 amino acids. The germline V and J ends were trimmed by 6 bases and 3 bases, with 18 bases remaining between them. For the CDR3, the DNA is TGTGCCAGCACCCTTGGGGGGCTAGCGGAAGAGACCCAGTACTTC. This encodes CASTLGGLAEETQYF.

This chain links TRBV28 with TRBJ1-4; no firm D call. CDR1 and CDR2 from the germline V gene are MDHEN and SYDVKM. V was clipped by 10 bases and J by 5 bases, with 14 bases between them. The CDR3 length is 13 residues. CDR3 region: CATTGGGNEKLFF. CDR3 sequence (DNA): TGTGCCACCACCGGCGGCGGGAATGAAAAACTGTTTTTT.

This sequence joins TRBV29-1 and TRBJ1-1; possible D gene TRBD1, 6 bases. Germline V gene lookup returns CDR1 SQVTM and CDR2 ANQGSEA. Trimming stripped 2 bases from V and 1 base from J, with 11 bases between. The CDR3 loop spans 14 amino acids. The CDR3 region is CSVELGQRNTEAFF. The DNA of the CDR3 is TGCAGCGTTGAACTGGGACAAAGGAACACTGAAGCTTTCTTT.

The chain carries TRBV20-1 and TRBJ2-6; the match to TRBD1 covers 7 bases. The CDR3 runs 19 residues. Germline V gene sequence: CDR1 DFQATT, CDR2 SNEGSKA (reference sequence). V dropped 0 bases and J dropped 0; count of bases not matched to a gene: 11. The CDR3 sequence: CSAREIRQGAFSGANVLTF. CDR3 DNA: TGCAGTGCTAGAGAGATTCGACAGGGCGCCTTCTCTGGGGCCAACGTCCTGACTTTC.

The rearrangement uses TRBV11-2 and TRBJ1-1; 9 positions agree with TRBD1. Trimming removed 0 bases from V and 4 bases from J; junction bases left unmatched: 6. Germline lookup yields CDR1 SGHAT and CDR2 FQNNGV. This CDR3 has 16 residues. In DNA form, the CDR3 reads TGTGCCAGCAGCTTAGAGGGGACAGGGTTGAGCACTGAAGCTTTCTTT. Residues: CASSLEGTGLSTEAFF.

V usage is TRBV30 and J usage is TRBJ2-1, with 10 bases identical to TRBD2. This CDR3 contains 17 residues. The germline V gene encodes CDR1 GTSNPN and CDR2 SVGIG (reference sequence). The V gene end was trimmed by 0 bases and the J gene end by 5 bases; junction bases not matched to a gene: 10. CDR3 nucleotides: TGTGCCTGGAGTGTACGTAAGCGGGGGGGCCCTAACAATGAGCAGTTCTTC. This encodes CAWSVRKRGGPNNEQFF.

The rearrangement links TRBV5-1 to TRBJ2-3; 14 nucleotides match TRBD2. J lost 5 bases, V lost 0 bases, and 14 bases had no gene match. This CDR3 has 20 residues. Germline V lookup: CDR1 SGHRS, CDR2 YFSETQ. CDR3 protein: CASSLAPERLAGGQGDTQYF. The CDR3 DNA reads as TGCGCCAGCAGCTTGGCCCCCGAAAGACTAGCGGGGGGGCAGGGAGATACGCAGTATTTT.

The genes are TRBV4-3 and TRBJ1-2; no definite D call. Germline loops: CDR1 LGHNA, CDR2 YSLEER. Trimming left V 0 bases short and J 4 bases short, with 9 bases between. The CDR3 totals 14 residues. The CDR3 bases are TGCGCCAGCAGCCAAGATGCGGCGGGCTATGGCTACACCTTC. It is translated as CASSQDAAGYGYTF.

This rearrangement joins TRBV30 to TRBJ1-6; D is uncertain. CDR3 size: 18 residues. Germline assignment: CDR1 GTSNPN and CDR2 SVGIG (reference sequence). With 3 bases removed from V and 4 bases from J, the gap between germline ends came to 22 bases. The CDR3 spells CAWSEVEPPRAYNSPLHF. CDR3 in DNA: TGTGCCTGGAGCGAGGTGGAACCCCCACGCGCGTATAATTCACCCCTCCACTTT.